This record looks at one T cell receptor beta chain sequence and its context. Antigen specificity is unknown. Trimming cost V 1 base and J 4 bases, with 8 bases left between them. CDR3 length: 14 amino acids. Germline CDR1 reads SGHAT; CDR2 reads FQDESV (reference sequence). This sample is part of a study of shared clonotypes between healthy human individuals. About the research overall: Three plates each covered CD4 naive and memory; CD8 naive two, CD8 memory one.

The study's findings and limits: Only blood was sampled, and tissue TCR repertoires likely differ from blood ones.

About 30,000 T cell genomes (approximately 0.2 ug DNA) went into each sorted-subset replicate. Only in-frame clones appear in the TCRdb table, and some are missing; sequencing was by immunoSEQ multiplex PCR. The sample contains about 2 million clones, 85% to 95% of which appear only once. The V and J genes are TRBV11-1 and TRBJ1-5; D gene unclear. The clonotype originates from a man between 18 and 35 years old in good health. The sequenced material came from naive CD4+ T cells sorted from blood. Subset indicated: CD45RA+ positively selected. The CDR3 DNA reads as TGTGCCAGCAGCTTAGGTCCGGGGAATCAGCCCCAGCATTTT. It translates to CASSLGPGNQPQHF.